Shown below are 20 T cell receptor beta chains from a single sample sequenced in a study of cytomegalovirus exposure and HLA in healthy donors. With 60 Vbeta and 13 Jbeta primers, the PCR was carried out. Sequencing was performed with immunoSEQ multiplex PCR; in TCRdb, only in-frame clones are kept and a portion is missing. The data hold approximately 140,000 clones, with 73% observed a single time. Material: PBMCs. All receptors derive from a woman between 18 and 29 years old in good health and CMV-seronegative.

V and J are TRBV5-1 and TRBJ2-7; 9 nucleotides agree with TRBD1. Germline lookup yields CDR1 SGHRS and CDR2 YFSETQ. The CDR3 length is 14 residues. The V segment lost 6 bases and the J segment 6 bases; nucleotides outside the gene matches: 10. The CDR3 bases are TGCGCCAGCAACTCCATGGGACAGGGAGGCGAGCAGTACTTC. Translation: CASNSMGQGGEQYF.

J is TRBJ1-4 and V is TRBV19; TRBD1 matches 11 bases. This CDR3 has 19 residues. J gave up 1 base and V 7 bases, and 14 bases lay outside the gene matches. Germline V gene lookup returns CDR1 LNHDA and CDR2 SQIVND (reference sequence). The CDR3, as DNA: TGTGCCAGTACTCTCACGGACAGGGGGCTTGGGAAAACTAATGAAAAACTGTTTTTT. Translated, it gives CASTLTDRGLGKTNEKLFF.

This chain links TRBV11-1 with TRBJ2-6, with a weak D call TRBD1 (6 bases). Germline-derived CDR1 and CDR2 are SGHAT and FQDESV (reference sequence). V was pared by 3 bases and J by 0 bases, with 12 bases between. The CDR3 extends over 17 amino acids. CDR3 sequence reads: CASSLDSGNSGANVLTF. The CDR3 DNA follows: TGTGCCAGCAGCTTGGACAGTGGAAACTCTGGGGCCAACGTCCTGACTTTC. Combining the CDR3 with reference TRBV11-1 and TRBJ2-6 gives the whole variable domain EAEVAQSPRYKITEKSQAVAFWCDPISGHATLYWYRQILGQGPELLVQFQDESVVDDSQLPKDRFSAERLKGVDSTLKIQPAELGDSAMYLCASSLDSGNSGANVLTFGAGSRLTVL.

The rearrangement uses TRBV6-6 and TRBJ2-7; 9 bases fit TRBD2. The CDR3 consists of 16 residues. Trimming cost V 5 bases and J 2 bases; bases outside gene matches: 10. Germline loops: CDR1 MNHNY, CDR2 SVGAGI (reference sequence). For the CDR3, the DNA is TGTGCCAGCAGTACAATAGCGGGGGCACCCACCTACGAGCAGTACGTC. Translation: CASSTIAGAPTYEQYV.

This chain links TRBV9 with TRBJ2-4, with 8 bases fitting TRBD2. This CDR3 spans 18 amino acids. V gave up 4 bases and J gave up 1 base; unmatched junction bases: 13. In germline, CDR1 is SGDLS, CDR2 YYNGEE. CDR3 in amino acids: CASSPDGREGGAKNIQYF. The CDR3 DNA sequence: TGTGCCAGCAGCCCAGACGGGAGGGAGGGGGGGGCCAAAAACATTCAGTACTTC.

The rearrangement links TRBV4-3 to TRBJ2-3; 7 bases line up with TRBD1. With 0 bases clipped from V and 0 bases from J, the junction kept 3 bases outside the gene matches. The CDR3 extends over 16 amino acids. Germline assignment: CDR1 LGHNA and CDR2 YSLEER. CDR3 sequence reads: CASSQETGFSTDTQYF. The DNA of the CDR3 is TGCGCCAGCAGCCAAGAGACAGGGTTTAGCACAGATACGCAGTATTTT.

The rearrangement links TRBV2 to TRBJ2-1; TRBD2 agrees at 7 bases. The CDR3 extends over 16 amino acids. Germline CDR1 reads SNHLY; CDR2 reads FYNNEI. The V segment lost 5 bases and the J segment 7 bases; nucleotides outside the gene matches: 14. The CDR3 is CASSLRGRVGGNEQFF. The DNA for the CDR3 is TGTGCCAGCAGTCTTAGGGGCAGGGTGGGGGGGAATGAGCAGTTCTTC.

This chain links TRBV7-2 with TRBJ1-1; D may be TRBD1 (5 bases). The CDR3 is 13 residues long. Trimming took 4 bases from V and 1 from J, leaving 7 bases between them. In germline, CDR1 is SGHTA, CDR2 FQGNSA. In DNA form, the CDR3 reads TGTGCCAGCAGCTGGGGGGAGAACACTGAAGCTTTCTTT. Protein: CASSWGENTEAFF.

This clone has just a few counts. The chain employs TRBV9 and TRBJ2-5, with 9 bases fitting TRBD2. Germline CDR1 is SGDLS and CDR2 is YYNGEE. Losses at the gene ends were 2 bases for V and 5 bases for J; bases not matched to a gene: 4. The CDR3 is 14 amino acids. CDR3 in DNA: TGTGCCAGCAGCGTGCGGGGGGGCAGGGAGACCCAGTACTTC. This gives the protein CASSVRGGRETQYF.

The rearrangement joins TRBV19 to TRBJ1-1; 11 bases match TRBD1. The junction had 6 bases not matched to a gene; V was cut back by 6 bases and J by 6 bases. Looked up from germline, CDR1 is LNHDA and CDR2 is SQIVND (reference sequence). This CDR3 spans 14 amino acids. The CDR3 sequence: CASSWTGGESEAFF. In DNA, the CDR3 is TGTGCCAGTAGCTGGACAGGGGGCGAATCTGAAGCTTTCTTT.

This clone was found a few times. The chain links TRBV11-2 to TRBJ1-1; no firm D call. Trimming took 3 bases from V and 1 from J, leaving 6 bases between them. CDR1 is SGHAT and CDR2 is FQNNGV in the germline V gene. The CDR3 runs to 13 residues. The CDR3 DNA reads as TGTGCCAGCAGCTTGGCAAGGAACACTGAAGCTTTCTTT. It yields the protein CASSLARNTEAFF.

J is TRBJ2-7 and V is TRBV2; 11 bases are a match to TRBD1. V shed 5 bases, J shed 2 bases, and the junction held 8 bases outside the gene matches. The CDR3 has 16 residues. Per the germline V gene, CDR1 is SNHLY and CDR2 is FYNNEI. The CDR3 loop is CASSRDRGELTYEQYV. CDR3 sequence (DNA): TGTGCCAGCAGTAGGGACAGGGGGGAATTGACCTACGAGCAGTACGTC.

This sequence joins TRBV7-6 and TRBJ1-1, with 9 nucleotides matching TRBD1. The germline gives CDR1 SGHVS, CDR2 FNYEAQ. Trimming took 5 bases from V and 0 from J; bases not matched to a gene: 4. The CDR3 runs to 15 residues. As DNA, the CDR3 is TGTGCCAGCAGCACACAGGGGGCGATGAACACTGAAGCTTTCTTT. It encodes CASSTQGAMNTEAFF.

This clone has just one count. The V and J genes are TRBV7-2 and TRBJ2-7; tentative D call: TRBD2 (5 bases). This CDR3 comprises 15 residues. Deletions cut 5 bases from V and 0 bases from J, with 14 bases between. Germline V CDR1 and CDR2: SGHTA, FQGNSA. CDR3 protein: CASSRAGPLSYEQYF. CDR3 nucleotides: TGTGCCAGCAGCCGTGCGGGTCCCCTCTCCTACGAGCAGTACTTC.

This sequence joins TRBV6-1 and TRBJ2-1; 8 nucleotides align to TRBD2. This CDR3 is built from 16 residues. Germline lookup yields CDR1 MNHNS and CDR2 SASEGT. V lost 2 bases to trimming and J lost 3 bases; unmatched junction nucleotides: 6. Here the CDR3 reads CASSETGGLGYNEQFF. CDR3 coding DNA: TGTGCCAGCAGTGAAACGGGAGGGCTAGGCTACAATGAGCAGTTCTTC.

The chain is built from TRBV4-1 and TRBJ2-7, with D uncertain. CDR3 length equals 15 residues. In germline, CDR1 is MGHRA, CDR2 YSYEKL. V was shortened by 0 bases and J by 6 bases, with 15 bases between the two germline ends. The CDR3 DNA reads TGCGCCAGCAGCCAAGAGAGTGTCATTCCGTCCGAGCAGTACTTC. Amino acids: CASSQESVIPSEQYF.

This CDR3 is CASSDMNRGTEAFF. The CDR3 nucleotides read TGTGCCAGCAGTGATATGAACCGGGGCACTGAAGCTTTCTTT. The rearrangement joins TRBV6-1 to TRBJ1-1; D is ambiguous. The CDR3 runs 14 residues. Germline V CDR1 and CDR2: MNHNS, SASEGT. The V end was cut by 3 bases, the J end by 4 bases, with 12 bases between.

J is TRBJ2-1 and V is TRBV5-5, with 11 bases matching TRBD2. CDR3 length: 15 residues. Germline V gene lookup returns CDR1 SGHKS and CDR2 YYEKEE (reference sequence). V lost 5 bases to trimming and J lost 6 bases; unmatched junction nucleotides: 7. CDR3: CASRRIAGGSNEQFF. DNA of the CDR3: TGTGCCAGCAGGAGAATAGCGGGGGGGAGCAATGAGCAGTTCTTC.

The CDR3 sequence is CASSIWAGGRETQYF. CDR3 in DNA: TGTGCCAGTAGTATTTGGGCAGGGGGGAGAGAGACCCAGTACTTC. V is TRBV19 and J is TRBJ2-5, with TRBD1 as a possible D gene (7 bases). The V end was cut by 3 bases, the J end by 4 bases, with 15 bases between. The CDR3 length is 15 residues. In germline, CDR1 is LNHDA, CDR2 SQIVND (reference sequence).

The table lists this clone with a few counts. The chain uses TRBV14 and TRBJ2-3; D is undetermined. CDR1 and CDR2 from the germline V gene are SGHDN and FVKESK. CDR3 size: 14 residues. V lost 1 base and J 2 bases, leaving 7 bases between the germline ends. The CDR3 DNA is TGTGCCAGCAGCCAAGTCCTCTCCACAGATACGCAGTATTTT. Protein sequence: CASSQVLSTDTQYF.